This TCR beta chain was recovered during a study of regulatory T cells in long-lasting Graves disease. Construction of the TCR beta libraries employed iRepertoire HTBI primers in conjunction with Arm-PCR of CDR3 regions. TCRdb used MiXCR to reprocess the multiplex PCR reads, holding one entry per CDR3 protein. The sample lists roughly 400,000 distinct CDR3 sequences; around 20% were seen once. Documented time point: persistent/refractory GD, antithyroid drugs over 5 years with positive TRAb. With RNA extracted from PBMCs as input, the TCR library was made. This clonotype was seen a few times. This CDR3 region has 14 residues. Germline CDR1 reads SGHTA; CDR2 reads FQGNSA. Trimming removed 3 bases at V and 8 bases at J, with 11 bases between.

Sequencing used peripheral blood mononuclear cells (PBMCs), obtained when the disease was refractory, from a patient treated with antithyroid drugs. The receptor's source is a female donor with Graves disease. The chain combines TRBV7-2 with TRBJ1-6; D gene ambiguous. The CDR3 loop is CASSLADPDSPLHF. In DNA form, the CDR3 reads TGTGCCAGCAGCTTGGCCGACCCGGATTCACCCCTCCACTTT.